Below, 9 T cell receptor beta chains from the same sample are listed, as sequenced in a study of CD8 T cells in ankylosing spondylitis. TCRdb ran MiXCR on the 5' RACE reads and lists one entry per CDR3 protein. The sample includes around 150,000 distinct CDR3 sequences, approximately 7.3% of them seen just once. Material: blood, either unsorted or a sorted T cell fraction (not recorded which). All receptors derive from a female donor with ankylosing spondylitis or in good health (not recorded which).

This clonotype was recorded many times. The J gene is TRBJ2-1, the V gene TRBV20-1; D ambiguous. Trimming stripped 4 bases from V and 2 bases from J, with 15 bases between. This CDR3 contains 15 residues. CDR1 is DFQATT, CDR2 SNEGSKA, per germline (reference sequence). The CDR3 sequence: CSAIGLPGPYNEQFF. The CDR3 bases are TGCAGTGCTATAGGGCTCCCGGGCCCCTACAATGAGCAGTTCTTC.

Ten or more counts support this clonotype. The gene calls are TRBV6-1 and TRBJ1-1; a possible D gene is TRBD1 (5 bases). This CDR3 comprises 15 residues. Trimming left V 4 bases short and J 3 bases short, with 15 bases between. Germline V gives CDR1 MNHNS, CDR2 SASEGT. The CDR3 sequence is CASSAGPGRDTEAFF. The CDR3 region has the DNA TGTGCCAGCAGTGCGGGACCGGGCAGGGACACTGAAGCTTTCTTT.

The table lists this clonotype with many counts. The CDR3 sequence: CASSQEGSYNEQFF. The CDR3 DNA reads TGCGCCAGCAGCCAAGAGGGCAGCTACAATGAGCAGTTCTTC. The chain employs TRBV4-3 and TRBJ2-1, with unresolved D. Germline CDR1 is LGHNA and CDR2 is YSLEER. V was pared by 0 bases and J by 3 bases, with 6 bases between. This CDR3 has 14 residues.

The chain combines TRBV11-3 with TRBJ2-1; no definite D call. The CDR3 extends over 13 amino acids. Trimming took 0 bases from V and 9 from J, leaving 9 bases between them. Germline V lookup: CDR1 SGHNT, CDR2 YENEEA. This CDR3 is CASSLESRSEQFF. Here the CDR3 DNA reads TGTGCCAGCAGCTTAGAAAGCCGGAGTGAGCAGTTCTTC. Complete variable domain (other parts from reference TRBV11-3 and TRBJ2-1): EAGVVQSPRYKIIEKKQPVAFWCNPISGHNTLYWYLQNLGQGPELLIRYENEEAVDDSQLPKDRFSAERLKGVDSTLKIQPAELGDSAVYLCASSLESRSEQFFGPGTRLTVL.

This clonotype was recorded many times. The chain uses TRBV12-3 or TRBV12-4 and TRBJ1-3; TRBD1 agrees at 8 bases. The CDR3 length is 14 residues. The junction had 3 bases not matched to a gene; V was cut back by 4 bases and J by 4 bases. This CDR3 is CASSYQGAGNTIYF. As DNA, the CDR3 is TGTGCCAGCAGTTACCAGGGGGCAGGAAACACCATATATTTT.

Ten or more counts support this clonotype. The CDR3 here is CSARDLAGGRREQFF. CDR3 sequence (DNA): TGCAGTGCTAGGGATTTAGCGGGGGGGCGGCGTGAGCAGTTCTTC. The V and J genes are TRBV20-1 and TRBJ2-1, with 11 nucleotides matching TRBD2. V lost 3 bases and J lost 9; bases outside the gene matches: 10. CDR1 and CDR2 (germline): DFQATT, SNEGSKA (reference sequence). The CDR3 is 15 amino acids.

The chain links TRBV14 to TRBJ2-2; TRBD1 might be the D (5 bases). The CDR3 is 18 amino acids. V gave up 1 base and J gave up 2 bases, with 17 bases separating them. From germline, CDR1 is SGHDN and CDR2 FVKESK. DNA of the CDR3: TGTGCCAGCAGCCAAGCTTTTGCGAGGACAACTAACACCGGGGAGCTGTTTTTT. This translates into CASSQAFARTTNTGELFF.

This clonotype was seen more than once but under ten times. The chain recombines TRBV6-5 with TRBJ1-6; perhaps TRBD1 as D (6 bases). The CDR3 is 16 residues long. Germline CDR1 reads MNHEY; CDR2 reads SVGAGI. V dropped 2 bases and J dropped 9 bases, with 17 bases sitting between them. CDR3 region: CASSYPIGGSTSPLHF. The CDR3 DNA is TGTGCCAGCAGTTACCCCATCGGGGGCAGCACTTCACCCCTCCACTTT.

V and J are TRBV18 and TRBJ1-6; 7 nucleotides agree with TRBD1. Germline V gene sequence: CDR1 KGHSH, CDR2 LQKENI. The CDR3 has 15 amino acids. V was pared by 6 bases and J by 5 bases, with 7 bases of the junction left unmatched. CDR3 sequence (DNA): TGTGCCAGCTCCCTTATCCAGGGGGATAATTCACCCCTCCACTTT. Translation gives CASSLIQGDNSPLHF.